This T cell receptor beta chain was recorded in a study of cytomegalovirus exposure and HLA in healthy donors. On this clone: Its cognate antigen is unknown.

The CDR3 is 16 residues long. V was clipped by 1 base and J by 0 bases, with 10 bases between them. Germline CDR1 reads SGHRS; CDR2 reads YFSETQ. Study-wide results and caveats: Accurate prediction of most subjects' HLA-A and HLA-B alleles from TCR beta sequences was reported.

Both 60 Vbeta primers and 13 Jbeta primers went into the PCR. Assay: immunoSEQ multiplex PCR; the TCRdb copy retains only in-frame clones and omits some. The repertoire holds approximately 150,000 clones, with roughly 85% as singletons. The receptor's source is a man aged 40-55 years in good health and CMV-seronegative. The V call is TRBV5-1, the J call TRBJ2-2, with a weak D call TRBD1 (6 bases). The material sequenced was PBMCs. Here the CDR3 DNA reads TGCGCCAGCAGCTTGTTGGGGGCTTCGAACACCGGGGAGCTGTTTTTT. As protein: CASSLLGASNTGELFF.